These T cell receptor beta chains were read from a single sample in a study of blood T cell repertoires in COVID-19. The method was immunoSEQ multiplex PCR; TCRdb's version includes in-frame clones alone and lacks a portion of them. The table shows about 180,000 clones, with 75% to 90% occurring only once. Sample: PBMCs or T cells enriched from blood (not recorded which). These receptors were obtained from a man aged 35-49 years who had recovered from COVID-19. The CDR3 runs from the conserved cysteine through the conserved F or W. A D gene is named only where the DNA matches it firmly. Some rows mark clone size as missing; the rest say once, few, many or name a class of expanded clone.

v_call	clone_size	j_call	d_call	cdr3_aa	cdr3_nt
TRBV27	-	TRBJ1-1	-	CASSSAGYTEAFF	TGTGCCAGCAGTTCCGCGGGGTACACTGAAGCTTTCTTT
TRBV7-2	-	TRBJ1-6	-	CASSLQVFNSPLHF	TGTGCCAGCAGCCTACAGGTCTTCAATTCACCCCTCCACTTT
TRBV5-1	once	TRBJ2-3	-	CASSLEGRGIDTQYF	TGCGCCAGCAGCTTGGAAGGGCGGGGTATAGATACGCAGTATTTT
TRBV3-1/TRBV3-2	-	TRBJ1-3	-	CASSQDARNTIYF	TGTGCCAGCAGCCAAGATGCGAGAAACACCATATATTTT
TRBV30	-	TRBJ2-2	TRBD2	CAWSVGLAGTGELFF	TGTGCCTGGAGTGTAGGGCTAGCGGGGACCGGGGAGCTGTTTTTT
TRBV5-4	few	TRBJ2-7	TRBD1	CASSSDRGGEQYF	TGTGCCAGCAGCTCAGACAGGGGAGGCGAGCAGTACTTC
TRBV6-5	-	TRBJ2-7	-	CASSYGQEAYEQYF	TGTGCCAGCAGTTATGGGCAGGAAGCCTACGAGCAGTACTTC
TRBV20-1	few	TRBJ2-1	-	CSFQGANEQFF	TGCAGTTTTCAGGGCGCCAATGAGCAGTTCTTC
TRBV28	few	TRBJ2-7	TRBD2	CASSFSGSRYEQYF	TGTGCCAGCAGTTTTAGCGGGAGTCGGTACGAGCAGTACTTC
TRBV3-1/TRBV3-2	-	TRBJ1-1	-	CASSQVRGYEAFF	TGTGCCAGCAGCCAAGTGAGAGGATATGAAGCTTTCTTT
TRBV6-1	once	TRBJ1-6	TRBD1	CASSAPGGTGSSPLHF	TGTGCCAGCAGTGCGCCGGGGGGGACAGGGAGTTCACCCCTCCACTTT
TRBV19	-	TRBJ2-1	-	CASSIDPTGSSYNEQFF	TGTGCCAGTAGTATAGATCCCACAGGGAGCTCCTACAATGAGCAGTTCTTC
TRBV10-3	-	TRBJ2-1	TRBD2	CAISARTSGTNNEQFF	TGTGCCATCAGTGCGCGGACTAGCGGGACGAACAATGAGCAGTTCTTC
TRBV13	once	TRBJ1-3	TRBD1	CASGDSPGNTIYF	TGTGCCAGTGGGGACAGTCCTGGAAACACCATATATTTT
TRBV19	few	TRBJ2-2	-	CASSIDSRTGELFF	TGTGCCAGTAGTATAGACTCGAGGACCGGGGAGCTGTTTTTT
TRBV5-1	-	TRBJ2-7	TRBD1	CASKAGGNEQYF	TGCGCCAGCAAGGCAGGGGGTAACGAGCAGTACTTC
TRBV9	-	TRBJ1-2	-	CASSGGGAPGYTF	TGTGCCAGCAGCGGGGGGGGAGCGCCTGGCTACACCTTC
TRBV4-1	-	TRBJ1-2	TRBD1	CASSHQTGNNYGYTF	TGCGCCAGCAGCCATCAGACAGGGAATAACTATGGCTACACCTTC
TRBV19	once	TRBJ1-2	-	CASRGDTIYGYTF	TGTGCCAGTAGGGGAGACACAATCTATGGCTACACCTTC
TRBV19	-	TRBJ1-5	-	CASNIQGTVSQPQHF	TGTGCCAGTAATATACAGGGTACTGTGAGTCAGCCCCAGCATTTT
TRBV19	once	TRBJ1-2	-	CASSILGEGDGYTF	TGTGCCAGTAGTATATTGGGTGAGGGGGACGGCTACACCTTC
TRBV11-1	-	TRBJ1-4	-	CASSLMAGVAEKLFF	TGTGCCAGCAGCTTAATGGCCGGCGTAGCTGAAAAACTGTTTTTT
TRBV3-1/TRBV3-2	-	TRBJ1-3	-	CASSLWPTGSDTIYF	TGTGCCAGCAGCCTCTGGCCGACAGGCTCGGACACCATATATTTT
TRBV7-2	-	TRBJ2-7	TRBD2	CASSRGLAGVYEQYF	TGTGCCAGCAGCCGGGGACTAGCGGGAGTCTACGAGCAGTACTTC
TRBV2	-	TRBJ2-2	-	CASSVRQGNTGELFF	TGTGCCAGCAGTGTTCGGCAGGGGAACACCGGGGAGCTGTTTTTT